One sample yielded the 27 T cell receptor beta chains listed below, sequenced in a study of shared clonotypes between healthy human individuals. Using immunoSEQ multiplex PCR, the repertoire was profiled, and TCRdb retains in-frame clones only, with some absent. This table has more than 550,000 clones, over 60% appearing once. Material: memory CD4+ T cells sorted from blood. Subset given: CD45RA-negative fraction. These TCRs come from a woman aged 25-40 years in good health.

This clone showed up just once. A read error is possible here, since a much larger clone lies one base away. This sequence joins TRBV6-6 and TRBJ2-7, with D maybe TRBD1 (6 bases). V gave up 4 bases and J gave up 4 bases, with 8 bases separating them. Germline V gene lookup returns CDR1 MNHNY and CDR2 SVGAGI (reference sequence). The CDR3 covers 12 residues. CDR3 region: CASSLQGYEQYF. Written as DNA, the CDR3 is TGTGCCAGCAGTTTACAGGGTTACGAGCAGTACTTC.

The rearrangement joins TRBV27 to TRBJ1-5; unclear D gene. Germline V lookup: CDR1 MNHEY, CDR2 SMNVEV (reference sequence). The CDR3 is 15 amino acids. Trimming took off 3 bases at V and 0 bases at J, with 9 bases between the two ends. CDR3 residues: CASSFRGNSNQPQHF. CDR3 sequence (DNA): TGTGCCAGCAGTTTCCGAGGGAATAGCAATCAGCCCCAGCATTTT.

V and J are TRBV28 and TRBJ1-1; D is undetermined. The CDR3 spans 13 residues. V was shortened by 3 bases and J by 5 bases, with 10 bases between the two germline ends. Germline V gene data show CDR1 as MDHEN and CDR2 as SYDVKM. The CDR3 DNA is TGTGCCAGCAGTTTTGACCGAAGAACTGAAGCTTTCTTT. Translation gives CASSFDRRTEAFF.

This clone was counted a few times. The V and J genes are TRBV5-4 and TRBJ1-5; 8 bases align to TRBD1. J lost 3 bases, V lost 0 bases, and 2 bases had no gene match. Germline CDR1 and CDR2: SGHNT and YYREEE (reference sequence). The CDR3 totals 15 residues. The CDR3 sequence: CASSLGTGINQPQHF. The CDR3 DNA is TGTGCCAGCAGCTTGGGGACAGGGATCAATCAGCCCCAGCATTTT.

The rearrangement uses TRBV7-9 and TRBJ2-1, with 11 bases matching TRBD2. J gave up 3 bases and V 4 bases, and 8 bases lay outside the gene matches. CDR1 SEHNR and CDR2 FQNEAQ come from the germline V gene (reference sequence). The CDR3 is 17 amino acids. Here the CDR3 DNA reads TGTGCCAGCAGCTCCTACACTAGCGGGAGCCGCTACAATGAGCAGTTCTTC. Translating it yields CASSSYTSGSRYNEQFF.

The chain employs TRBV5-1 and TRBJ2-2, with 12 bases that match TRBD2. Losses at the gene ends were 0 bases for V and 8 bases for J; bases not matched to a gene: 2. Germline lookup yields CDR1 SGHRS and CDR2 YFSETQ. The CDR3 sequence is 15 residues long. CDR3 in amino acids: CASSLGLAGEGELFF. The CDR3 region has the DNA TGCGCCAGCAGCTTGGGACTAGCGGGAGAGGGGGAGCTGTTTTTT.

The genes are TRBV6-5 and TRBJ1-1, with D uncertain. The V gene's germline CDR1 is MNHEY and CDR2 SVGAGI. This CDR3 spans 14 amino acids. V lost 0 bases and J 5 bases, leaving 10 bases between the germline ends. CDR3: CASSYSVGETEAFF. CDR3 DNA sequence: TGTGCCAGCAGTTACTCGGTCGGCGAGACTGAAGCTTTCTTT.

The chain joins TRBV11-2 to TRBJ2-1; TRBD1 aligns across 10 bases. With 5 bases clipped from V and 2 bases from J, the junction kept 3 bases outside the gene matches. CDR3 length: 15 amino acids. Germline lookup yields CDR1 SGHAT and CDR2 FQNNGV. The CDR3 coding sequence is TGTGCCAGCAGCCTCGGACAGGGGGCCTACAATGAGCAGTTCTTC. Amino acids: CASSLGQGAYNEQFF.

CDR3 coding DNA: TGTGCCAGCTCACCACGCCAGCAGGGAGGGAACACCGGGGAGCTGTTTTTT. This translates into CASSPRQQGGNTGELFF. This chain joins TRBV18 and TRBJ2-2; possible D gene TRBD2, 6 bases. This CDR3 region has 17 residues. CDR1 and CDR2 (germline): KGHSH, LQKENI. Trimming removed 1 base at V and 1 base at J, with 13 bases between.

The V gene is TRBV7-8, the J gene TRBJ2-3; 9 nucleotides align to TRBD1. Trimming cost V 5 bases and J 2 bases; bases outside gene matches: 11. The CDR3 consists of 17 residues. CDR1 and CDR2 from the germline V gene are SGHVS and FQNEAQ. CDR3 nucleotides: TGTGCCAGCAGCGCCCGAGGGGGGACAGGGTCCACAGATACGCAGTATTTT. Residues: CASSARGGTGSTDTQYF.

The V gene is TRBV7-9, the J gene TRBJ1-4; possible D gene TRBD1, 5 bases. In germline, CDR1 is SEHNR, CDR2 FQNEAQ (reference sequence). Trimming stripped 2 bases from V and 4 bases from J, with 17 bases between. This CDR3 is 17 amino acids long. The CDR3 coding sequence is TGTGCCAGCAGCTTACCAGGTGGGGCAGGCTTTAATGAAAAACTGTTTTTT. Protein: CASSLPGGAGFNEKLFF.

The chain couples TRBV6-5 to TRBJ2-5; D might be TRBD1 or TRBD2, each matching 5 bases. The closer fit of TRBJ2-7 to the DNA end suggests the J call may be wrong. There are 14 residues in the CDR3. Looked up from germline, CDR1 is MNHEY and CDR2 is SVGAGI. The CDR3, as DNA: TGTGCCAGCAGCCGAGGGGCAAGACCCTACGAGCAGTACTTC. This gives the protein CASSRGARPYEQYF.

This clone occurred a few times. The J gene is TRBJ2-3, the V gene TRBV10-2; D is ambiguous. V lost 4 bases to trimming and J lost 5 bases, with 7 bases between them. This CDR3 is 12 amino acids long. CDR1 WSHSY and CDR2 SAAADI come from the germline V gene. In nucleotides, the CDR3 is TGCGCCAGCAGTGTTATGGAAGATACGCAGTATTTT. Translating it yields CASSVMEDTQYF.

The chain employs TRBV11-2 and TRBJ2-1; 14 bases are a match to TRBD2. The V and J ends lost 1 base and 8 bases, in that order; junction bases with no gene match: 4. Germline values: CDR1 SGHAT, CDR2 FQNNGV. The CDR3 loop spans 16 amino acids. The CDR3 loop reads CASSLGLAGGSHEQFF. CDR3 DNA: TGTGCCAGCAGCTTAGGACTAGCGGGAGGGTCCCATGAGCAGTTCTTC. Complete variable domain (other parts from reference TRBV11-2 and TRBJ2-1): EAGVAQSPRYKIIEKRQSVAFWCNPISGHATLYWYQQILGQGPKLLIQFQNNGVVDDSQLPKDRFSAERLKGVDSTLKIQPAKLEDSAVYLCASSLGLAGGSHEQFFGPGTRLTVL.

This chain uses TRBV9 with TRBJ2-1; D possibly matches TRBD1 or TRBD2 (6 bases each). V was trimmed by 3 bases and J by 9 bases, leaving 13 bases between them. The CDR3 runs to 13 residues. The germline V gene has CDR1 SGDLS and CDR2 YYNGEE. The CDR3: CASSAQQGLEQFF. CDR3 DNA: TGTGCCAGCAGCGCCCAACAGGGACTTGAGCAGTTCTTC.

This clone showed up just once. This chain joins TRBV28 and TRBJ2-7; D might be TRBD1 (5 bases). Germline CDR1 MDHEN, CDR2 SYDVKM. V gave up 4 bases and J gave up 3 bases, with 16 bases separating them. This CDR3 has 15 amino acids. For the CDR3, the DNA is TGTGCCAGCAGTTCGCCCAGGCGGCAGGGCTACGAGCAGTACTTC. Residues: CASSSPRRQGYEQYF.

CDR3 in amino acids: CASRRTRNQPQHF. The CDR3 DNA sequence: TGTGCCAGCAGGAGGACACGCAATCAGCCCCAGCATTTT. This chain links TRBV6-5 with TRBJ1-5, with TRBD1 as a possible D gene (5 bases). This CDR3 comprises 13 residues. Germline V CDR1 and CDR2: MNHEY, SVGAGI. Trimming pared 6 bases from V and 2 bases from J, leaving 8 bases between.

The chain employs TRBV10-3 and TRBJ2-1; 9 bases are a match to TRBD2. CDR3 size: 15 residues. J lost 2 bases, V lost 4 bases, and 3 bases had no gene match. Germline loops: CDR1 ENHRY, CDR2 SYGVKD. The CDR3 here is CAISVGGRAYNEQFF. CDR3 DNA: TGTGCCATCAGTGTAGGCGGGAGGGCCTACAATGAGCAGTTCTTC.

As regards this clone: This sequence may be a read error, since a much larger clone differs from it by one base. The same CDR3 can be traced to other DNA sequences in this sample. This chain's CDR3 is CASSQGTSTDTQYF. The DNA of the CDR3 is TGTGCCAGCAGCCAAGGCACTAGCACAGATACGCAGTATTTT. This chain connects TRBV4-2 to TRBJ2-3, with D unclear. Trimming removed 1 base at V and 0 bases at J, with 5 bases between. Germline V gene lookup returns CDR1 LGHNA and CDR2 YNFKEQ. This CDR3 is 14 amino acids long.

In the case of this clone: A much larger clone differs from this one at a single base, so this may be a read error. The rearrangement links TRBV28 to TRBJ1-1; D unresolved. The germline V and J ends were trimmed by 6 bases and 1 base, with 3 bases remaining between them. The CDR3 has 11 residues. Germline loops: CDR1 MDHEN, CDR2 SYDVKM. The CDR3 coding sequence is TGTGCCAGCAGGTCGAACACTGAAGCTTTCTTT. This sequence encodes CASRSNTEAFF.

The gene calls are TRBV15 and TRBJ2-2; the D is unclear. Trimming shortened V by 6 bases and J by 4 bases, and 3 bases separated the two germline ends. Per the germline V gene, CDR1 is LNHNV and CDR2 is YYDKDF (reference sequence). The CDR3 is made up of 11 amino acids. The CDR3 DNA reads TGTGCCACCAGGTCCACCGGGGAGCTGTTTTTT. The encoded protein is CATRSTGELFF.

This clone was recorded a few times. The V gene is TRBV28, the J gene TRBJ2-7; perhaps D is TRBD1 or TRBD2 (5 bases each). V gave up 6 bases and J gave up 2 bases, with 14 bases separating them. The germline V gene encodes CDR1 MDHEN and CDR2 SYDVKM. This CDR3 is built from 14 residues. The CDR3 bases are TGTGCCAGCAGCTCCGGGGACCGACCCTACGAGCAGTACTTC. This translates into CASSSGDRPYEQYF. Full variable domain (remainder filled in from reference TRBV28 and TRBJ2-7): DVKVTQSSRYLVKRTGEKVFLECVQDMDHENMFWYRQDPGLGLRLIYFSYDVKMKEKGDIPEGYSVSREKKERFSLILESASTNQTSMYLCASSSGDRPYEQYFGPGTRLTVT.

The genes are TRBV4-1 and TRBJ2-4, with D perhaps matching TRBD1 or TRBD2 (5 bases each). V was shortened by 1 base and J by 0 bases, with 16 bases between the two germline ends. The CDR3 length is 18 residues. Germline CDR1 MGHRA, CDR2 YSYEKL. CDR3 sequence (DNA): TGCGCCAGCAGCCAAGGGGCGACTCCGGGGCTAGCCAAAAACATTCAGTACTTC. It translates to CASSQGATPGLAKNIQYF.

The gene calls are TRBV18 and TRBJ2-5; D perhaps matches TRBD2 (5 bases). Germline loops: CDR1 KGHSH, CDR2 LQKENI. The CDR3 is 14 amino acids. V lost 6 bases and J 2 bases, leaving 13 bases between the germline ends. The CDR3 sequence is CASSLTSEQETQYF. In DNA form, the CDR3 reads TGTGCCAGCTCGCTCACTAGTGAACAAGAGACCCAGTACTTC.

The CDR3: CASKTGTAGEKLFF. CDR3 nucleotides: TGTGCCAGCAAAACCGGGACAGCCGGGGAAAAACTGTTTTTT. The rearrangement links TRBV2 to TRBJ1-4, with TRBD1 identical over 7 bases. The V gene end was trimmed by 7 bases and the J gene end by 8 bases; junction bases not matched to a gene: 10. The CDR3 covers 14 residues. Germline CDR1 is SNHLY and CDR2 is FYNNEI.

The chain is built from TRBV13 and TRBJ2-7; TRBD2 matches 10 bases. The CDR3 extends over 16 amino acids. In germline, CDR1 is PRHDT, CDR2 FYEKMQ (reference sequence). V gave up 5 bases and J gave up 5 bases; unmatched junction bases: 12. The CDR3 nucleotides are TGTGCCAGCAGCCCGGCCCGGCTAGCGGGAGTGAACGAGCAGTACTTC. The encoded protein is CASSPARLAGVNEQYF.

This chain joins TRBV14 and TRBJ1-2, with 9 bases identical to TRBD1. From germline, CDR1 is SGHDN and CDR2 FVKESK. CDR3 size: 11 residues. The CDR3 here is CVSGTGLGYTF. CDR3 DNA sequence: TGTGTCTCCGGGACAGGGCTAGGCTACACCTTC.